This TCR beta chain was captured by sequencing in a study of blood T cell repertoires in COVID-19 (dated by TCRdb to the early 2020s). In terms of the full investigation: The collaborator samples originated in the United States, Italy and Spain and spanned the acute and convalescent phases of COVID-19. Nearly every sample came with metadata listing a de-identified subject ID, COVID-19 status, age in years and sex. Where available, HLA class I and class II types were obtained from metadata supplied by the sample provider rather than from assay-based typing. The material from the prospective study consisted of cDNA or gDNA derived from T cells, B-cell-depleted T cells, or PBMCs. The repertoires were made available in a free public database intended to serve as a resource for research on the immune response to SARS-CoV-2. The dataset comprised deeply sampled blood TCRbeta repertoires from subjects exposed to, actively infected with, or recovered from COVID-19. The samples were drawn from the first 160 participants of the ongoing ImmuneRACE study and from 1,254 subjects provided by 6 global collaborators. General findings and caveats noted by the study authors: How much clinical and demographic metadata was included differed by source and by participant, and the metadata was provided uncurated.

TCRbeta CDR3 regions were amplified from genomic DNA using the immunoSEQ Assay, a bias-controlled multiplex PCR. In the authors' own workflow: The number of nucleated cells in each sample was estimated from the amplification of reference gene primers within the assay. To quantify the absolute abundance of each unique TCRbeta CDR3 rearrangement, sequence reads were collapsed and filtered. For each sample, productive Simpson clonality was calculated by taking the square root of Simpson's diversity index across productive rearrangements. TCRdb retrieved this table from immuneACCESS and kept in-frame rearrangements only. Not all clones are present; in checked studies, unresolved V genes account for under half, and no reason is known for the remainder. V, J and clone size are taken as reported in that table, and D and trimming were inferred from the DNA itself. This sample lists roughly 52,000 clones; around 92% were detected once. The leading ten clones occupy over 15% of the sample.

The germline V gene supplies CDR1 SGHTA and CDR2 FQGNSA. Trimming removed 5 bases from V and 7 bases from J, leaving 14 bases between the germline ends. Taken from cysteine to phenylalanine, the CDR3 has 13 residues. The retained sequence is limited to the CDR3, 39 bases, with the frame set at the first base. Remarks on this clone: The antigen this receptor binds is unknown. Base quality data are lacking; no much larger clone is found one base away.

Collaborating institutions collected whole blood in K2EDTA tubes following their own protocols. Collaborator samples were shipped for TCRbeta analysis as frozen whole blood, isolated PBMCs, or DNA extracted from either sample type. Input material: peripheral blood. Recombination linked TRBV7-2 to TRBJ1-2, with the identity of the D gene unclear. The clonotype was recovered from a human donor in a cohort sampled during active COVID-19. The DNA is as follows: TGTGCCAGCAGCATACTCGGTCGCGGTGGCTACACCTTC. This yields the protein CASSILGRGGYTF.